Reported below is one TCR beta chain. Its antigen is unknown. Arm-PCR of CDR3 regions and iRepertoire HTBI primers were the basis on which TCR beta libraries were built. Each CDR3 protein gets one entry after TCRdb re-called the multiplex PCR reads with MiXCR. The table has about 310,000 distinct CDR3 sequences, more than 20% seen once. The data were taken from a study of regulatory T cells in long-lasting Graves disease. General study results and limits: Preferential use of TRBV28, TRBJ1-2 and TRBJ2-5 was seen in persistent disease. In persistent patients, shared public clonotypes (over 2,500) outnumbered those in new patients (approximately 880). It was possible that the small sample size reduced accuracy.

Described time point: persistent/refractory GD, antithyroid drugs over 5 years with positive TRAb. The TCR library used RNA extracted from PBMCs. An endocrinology unit in Xi'an, China, supplied the patients. CDR1 and CDR2 from the germline V gene are SQVTM and ANQGSEA. V lost 7 bases and J lost 7, with 4 bases in between. The CDR3 loop spans 8 amino acids. The sequencing here drew on peripheral blood mononuclear cells (PBMCs), taken when the disease was refractory, from a patient treated with antithyroid drugs. This sequence joins TRBV29-1 and TRBJ1-2; D gene unclear. The receptor's source is a female donor with Graves disease. CDR3 protein: CSDSGYTF. DNA for the CDR3: TGCAGCGATTCTGGCTACACCTTC.